The clone carrying this TCR beta chain was recorded at least ten times. Its antigen is still unknown. The data belong to a study of Ad26.COV2.S vaccination and SARS-CoV-2 variants. Whole-study context: Donor was in the COV1001 Ad26.COV2.S trial arm. Findings and caveats of the study: Substantial breadth was reported for post-vaccination spike-specific CD8+ and CD4+ T cells.

Libraries were prepared by immunoSEQ multiplex PCR; TCRdb keeps only in-frame clonotypes and omits some of them. The table lists hundreds of thousands of clones, about nine tenths of them singletons. Treatment of the sample: around 19 received Ad26.COV2.S at low or high dose, single or two shots; about 5 received placebo; per-sample allocation not given. Day 63 after the first injection of vaccine or placebo was the sampling time. Donor was an adult aged 18-55 years in Boston. The sequence derives from a person aged 18-60 years who received the Ad26.COV2.S COVID-19 vaccine or a placebo. The source was peripheral blood, collected in a trial of Ad26.COV2.S vaccine versus placebo.

The CDR3 DNA follows: TGTGCCAGCAGTTACTCGTGGGCTTCGGGAGGAAACACCATATATTTT. It codes for CASSYSWASGGNTIYF. This chain uses TRBV6-5 with TRBJ1-3; the D is unclear. Trimming stripped 0 bases from V and 4 bases from J, with 13 bases between. This CDR3 has 16 residues. The germline gives CDR1 MNHEY, CDR2 SVGAGI.